What follows are 11 T cell receptor beta chains derived from one specimen sequenced in a study of cytomegalovirus exposure and HLA in healthy donors. Primers for the PCR totalled 60 Vbeta and 13 Jbeta. Using immunoSEQ multiplex PCR, the repertoire was profiled, and TCRdb retains in-frame clones only, with some absent. Of about 200,000 clones listed, around 79% were seen once; the top ten hold approximately 0.4%. The sample consisted of PBMCs. The receptors originated from a male donor in good health and CMV-seropositive.

The CDR3 spells CASSDGTPLGGELFF. The CDR3 DNA reads TGTGCCAGCAGTGACGGGACTCCTCTAGGCGGGGAGCTGTTTTTT. The chain employs TRBV6-1 and TRBJ2-2; maybe TRBD2 (6 bases). CDR1 and CDR2 from the germline V gene are MNHNS and SASEGT. With 3 bases removed from V and 7 bases from J, the gap between germline ends came to 15 bases. The CDR3 is made up of 15 amino acids.

The CDR3 reads CASSPLGSGGVDTQYF. CDR3 in DNA: TGTGCCAGCAGCCCCCTTGGTAGCGGGGGGGTTGATACGCAGTATTTT. The genes are TRBV7-3 and TRBJ2-3, with 11 positions matching TRBD2. With V trimmed by 5 bases and J by 6 bases, 10 bases remained unmatched. The CDR3 has 16 residues. Germline CDR1 reads SGHTA; CDR2 reads FQGTGA.

The V and J genes are TRBV7-9 and TRBJ2-6, with D possibly matching TRBD2 (6 bases). CDR1 is SEHNR and CDR2 is FQNEAQ in the germline V gene (reference sequence). The CDR3 covers 16 residues. Trimming shortened V by 1 base and J by 2 bases, and 9 bases separated the two germline ends. The DNA for the CDR3 is TGTGCCAGCAGCTTAGATTGGAGGGCTGGGGCCAACGTCCTGACTTTC. It specifies CASSLDWRAGANVLTF.

The rearrangement links TRBV5-1 to TRBJ1-1; possibly TRBD1 for D (5 bases). Between the trimmed V and J ends, which lost 3 bases and 4 bases, there was a span of 16 bases. The CDR3 is made up of 15 amino acids. Germline assignment: CDR1 SGHRS and CDR2 YFSETQ. The CDR3: CASSSALGGTTEAFF. In DNA form, the CDR3 reads TGCGCCAGCAGCTCGGCCCTGGGGGGGACCACTGAAGCTTTCTTT.

The rearrangement joins TRBV7-6 to TRBJ2-3; D is possibly TRBD2 (5 bases). V lost 4 bases and J lost 0, with 17 bases in between. The CDR3 extends over 17 amino acids. Germline CDR1 reads SGHVS; CDR2 reads FNYEAQ. CDR3 sequence: CASSSRREAASTDTQYF. The CDR3 DNA sequence: TGTGCCAGCAGCTCGCGAAGGGAAGCGGCTAGCACAGATACGCAGTATTTT.

The V and J genes are TRBV7-2 and TRBJ2-5, with TRBD2 identical over 13 bases. The CDR3 covers 16 residues. The V gene end was trimmed by 3 bases and the J gene end by 5 bases; junction bases not matched to a gene: 6. Germline V gene lookup returns CDR1 SGHTA and CDR2 FQGNSA. The CDR3 loop reads CASSFWTSGGRETQYF. The CDR3 DNA follows: TGTGCCAGCAGCTTCTGGACTAGCGGGGGCCGGGAGACCCAGTACTTC.

The CDR3 DNA sequence: TGCGCCAGCAGCCAAGGGGCCGACACCGGGGAGCTGTTTTTT. Translated: CASSQGADTGELFF. The chain recombines TRBV4-1 with TRBJ2-2; the D is unclear. Trimming cost V 1 base and J 3 bases, with 6 bases left between them. Germline V gene sequence: CDR1 MGHRA, CDR2 YSYEKL. The length of the CDR3 is 14 residues.

This clone was detected once. The rearrangement joins TRBV7-9 to TRBJ2-1; 13 bases are a match to TRBD2. There are 15 residues in the CDR3. Trimming removed 4 bases from V and 10 bases from J; junction bases left unmatched: 7. CDR1 and CDR2 (germline): SEHNR, FQNEAQ (reference sequence). CDR3 amino acids: CASSYGLAGVEEQFF. DNA for the CDR3: TGTGCCAGCAGCTACGGACTAGCGGGGGTCGAGGAGCAGTTCTTC.

The chain recombines TRBV7-2 with TRBJ1-1; D perhaps matches TRBD1 (5 bases). In germline, CDR1 is SGHTA, CDR2 FQGNSA. This CDR3 contains 13 residues. With 5 bases removed from V and 4 bases from J, the gap between germline ends came to 11 bases. CDR3 DNA: TGTGCCAGCAGCACCCAGGGTCGCACTGAAGCTTTCTTT. It specifies CASSTQGRTEAFF.

This clone was recorded a few times. The gene calls are TRBV6-5 and TRBJ2-7, with a tentative D call TRBD1 (6 bases). Germline CDR1 reads MNHEY; CDR2 reads SVGAGI. This CDR3 comprises 15 residues. The V end was cut by 5 bases, the J end by 0 bases, with 14 bases between. The CDR3 DNA reads TGTGCCAGCAGTCATACAGGGACGACCTCCTACGAGCAGTACTTC. As protein: CASSHTGTTSYEQYF.

J is TRBJ1-2 and V is TRBV7-2, with 9 bases identical to TRBD1. In germline, CDR1 is SGHTA, CDR2 FQGNSA. Trimming removed 4 bases from V and 7 bases from J; junction bases left unmatched: 10. The CDR3 spans 15 residues. Here the CDR3 DNA reads TGTGCCAGCAGCTCCGGGGACAGGGTCGTTAGTGGCTACACCTTC. Translating it yields CASSSGDRVVSGYTF.